One sample yielded the 6 T cell receptor beta chains listed below, sequenced in a study of PD-1 blockade in classical Hodgkin lymphoma. The repertoire was sequenced with immunoSEQ multiplex PCR; TCRdb's copy has only in-frame clones and lacks some. The data contain tens of thousands of clones, around four fifths of them singletons. Time point specified: cycle 4 day 1 (C4D1), after less than seven weeks of nivolumab. After autologous stem cell transplantation all patients relapsed, and prior brentuximab vedotin exposure differed between cohorts. The specimen comprised peripheral blood mononuclear cells (PBMCs), sampled before the fourth cycle of nivolumab. The receptors derive from a human donor with classical Hodgkin lymphoma.

The V and J genes are TRBV27 and TRBJ2-7; D unclear. CDR3 size: 14 residues. The V gene lost 1 base and the J gene lost 4 bases, with 11 bases spanning the gap. Germline-derived CDR1 and CDR2 are MNHEY and SMNVEV (reference sequence). This CDR3 is CASSLFEGWYEQYF. CDR3 nucleotides: TGTGCCAGCAGTTTATTCGAAGGTTGGTACGAGCAGTACTTC.

The CDR3 nucleotides read TGTGCCAGCAGCTTGGGGAACCAGCCCCAGCATTTT. It specifies CASSLGNQPQHF. This chain joins TRBV7-9 and TRBJ1-5; no clear D. The CDR3 runs 12 residues. Trimming took off 3 bases at V and 7 bases at J, with 7 bases between the two ends. Germline-derived CDR1 and CDR2 are SEHNR and FQNEAQ (reference sequence). The whole variable domain, filled in from reference TRBV7-9 and TRBJ1-5, reads DTGVSQNPRHKITKRGQNVTFRCDPISEHNRLYWYRQTLGQGPEFLTYFQNEAQLEKSRLLSDRFSAERPKGSFSTLEIQRTEQGDSAMYLCASSLGNQPQHFGDGTRLSIL.

This clone was found a few times. The chain carries TRBV4-3 and TRBJ1-2, with a possible D match to TRBD1 (5 bases). CDR1 is LGHNA, CDR2 YSLEER, per germline. Trimming shortened V by 0 bases and J by 8 bases, and 16 bases separated the two germline ends. CDR3 length equals 15 residues. CDR3 residues: CASSQELKPRGGYTF. In DNA, the CDR3 is TGCGCCAGCAGCCAAGAGCTCAAGCCCCGGGGCGGCTACACCTTC.

The rearrangement links TRBV10-3 to TRBJ1-1, with a possible D match to TRBD1 (6 bases). With 0 bases removed from V and 4 bases from J, the gap between germline ends came to 15 bases. Germline CDR1 and CDR2: ENHRY and SYGVKD. This CDR3 region has 16 residues. CDR3 nucleotide sequence: TGTGCCATCAGTGAGTCGAGGGGGGGTTTCGGCACTGAAGCTTTCTTT. Its protein is CAISESRGGFGTEAFF.

The rearrangement joins TRBV27 to TRBJ2-1, with D possibly TRBD2 on 6 matching bases. Trimming took 2 bases from V and 5 from J, leaving 13 bases between them. Germline CDR1 MNHEY, CDR2 SMNVEV (reference sequence). This CDR3 region has 15 residues. The CDR3 loop reads CASSLGGRGDNEQFF. The CDR3 DNA reads TGTGCCAGCAGTTTAGGAGGGAGAGGCGACAATGAGCAGTTCTTC.

The V call is TRBV5-1, the J call TRBJ2-3; 12 bases fit TRBD2. The germline V gene has CDR1 SGHRS and CDR2 YFSETQ. The V gene end was trimmed by 1 base and the J gene end by 6 bases; junction bases not matched to a gene: 9. The CDR3 spans 17 residues. Written as DNA, the CDR3 is TGCGCCAGCAGCTTGAGTTACCTAGCGGGAGGGCTTGATACGCAGTATTTT. Its protein is CASSLSYLAGGLDTQYF. Full variable domain (rest looked up from reference TRBV5-1 and TRBJ2-3): KAGVTQTPRYLIKTRGQQVTLSCSPISGHRSVSWYQQTPGQGLQFLFEYFSETQRNKGNFPGRFSGRQFSNSRSEMNVSTLELGDSALYLCASSLSYLAGGLDTQYFGPGTRLTVL.